Below, one T cell receptor beta chain is given with its context. A read error may be the cause here, since a much bigger clone is one base away. The CDR3 contains 13 residues. TCRdb re-called the PCR reads with MiXCR, one entry per CDR3 protein. The sample records about 320,000 distinct CDR3 sequences, 20% to 25% being singletons. This entry belongs to a study of molecular identifiers for immune sequencing clone quantification. The receptor's source is a human donor in good health. Some libraries in this study had Jurkat cell RNA spiked in. The sample taken for sequencing was naive CD8+ T cells from blood, with Jurkat cell RNA spiked in. Noted subset: FACS-sorted CD8+CD4-CCR7+CD45RA+ naive T cells. J is TRBJ2-7 and V is TRBV5-3; D is uncertain. TRBV5-3 is noted as an ORF with a role that remains uncertain. The CDR3 loop reads CASSFSHLSEQYF. CDR3 in DNA: TGTGCCAGCAGCTTCTCGCACCTCTCCGAGCAGTACTTC.